These 28 T cell receptor beta chains were sequenced from one sample in a study of beta chain features in type 1 diabetes. Sequenced material consisted of expressed TCRB transcripts (all of the isolated RNA was reverse transcribed). Assay used: immunoSEQ multiplex PCR; TCRdb lists only in-frame clones, some missing. The sample lists 300,000 to 400,000 clones, 10% to 15% occurring once. The specimen sequenced was naive CD4+ T cells from blood. Receptors were obtained from a man aged 18 to 29 in good health.

This clone was counted a few times. The chain joins TRBV5-1 to TRBJ2-2; D is unresolved. The germline gives CDR1 SGHRS, CDR2 YFSETQ. Trimming cost V 0 bases and J 7 bases, with 10 bases left between them. CDR3 length: 14 residues. The CDR3, as DNA: TGCGCCAGCAGCTTGGCCTTTGCGAACGGGGAGCTGTTTTTT. Translation gives CASSLAFANGELFF.

This rearrangement joins TRBV27 to TRBJ2-7; D gene unclear. Trimming removed 6 bases from V and 6 bases from J, with 9 bases in between. This CDR3 contains 11 residues. Germline CDR1 MNHEY, CDR2 SMNVEV (reference sequence). CDR3 protein: CASRSLGEQYF. CDR3 bases: TGTGCCAGCAGGTCCCTAGGCGAGCAGTACTTC.

The chain carries TRBV5-1 and TRBJ2-7, with 8 nucleotides matching TRBD1. CDR3 length equals 15 residues. Germline V gives CDR1 SGHRS, CDR2 YFSETQ. The junction had 5 bases not matched to a gene; V was cut back by 1 base and J by 2 bases. CDR3 protein: CASSLWAGGPYEQYF. For the CDR3, the DNA is TGCGCCAGCAGCTTGTGGGCAGGGGGCCCCTACGAGCAGTACTTC. Based on the CDR3 plus reference TRBV5-1 and TRBJ2-7, the full variable domain is KAGVTQTPRYLIKTRGQQVTLSCSPISGHRSVSWYQQTPGQGLQFLFEYFSETQRNKGNFPGRFSGRQFSNSRSEMNVSTLELGDSALYLCASSLWAGGPYEQYFGPGTRLTVT.

This sequence joins TRBV28 and TRBJ2-5; 9 bases map to TRBD1. Germline lookup yields CDR1 MDHEN and CDR2 SYDVKM. V gave up 2 bases and J gave up 3 bases; unmatched junction bases: 7. CDR3 length: 16 residues. This CDR3 is CASSLADRGGEETQYF. The CDR3 coding sequence is TGTGCCAGCAGTTTAGCGGACAGGGGCGGGGAAGAGACCCAGTACTTC.

The table lists this clone with a few counts. The chain has TRBV5-1 and TRBJ2-7; D is unclear. Germline loops: CDR1 SGHRS, CDR2 YFSETQ. CDR3 length: 14 residues. Trimming removed 0 bases from V and 1 base from J, with 8 bases in between. CDR3 amino acids: CASSLAGVSYEQYF. Written as DNA, the CDR3 is TGCGCCAGCAGCTTGGCAGGTGTATCCTACGAGCAGTACTTC.

This clone was seen many times. The J gene is TRBJ2-7, the V gene TRBV28, with 7 bases matching TRBD1. After removal of 7 bases from V and 3 bases from J, the junction contained 12 bases not matched to a gene. Germline CDR1 reads MDHEN; CDR2 reads SYDVKM. This CDR3 spans 15 amino acids. CDR3 DNA: TGTGCCAGCACCACAACAGGGGCCGTTAACTACGAGCAGTACTTC. Protein product: CASTTTGAVNYEQYF.

The CDR3 protein is CASSEGTGGLQPQHF. CDR3 bases: TGTGCCAGCAGTGAAGGCACAGGGGGCCTTCAGCCCCAGCATTTT. The chain carries TRBV25-1 and TRBJ1-5; the match to TRBD1 covers 9 bases. There are 15 residues in the CDR3. V shed 2 bases and J 6 bases; nucleotides not matched to a gene: 5. Germline CDR1 and CDR2: MGHDK and SYGVNS. Complete variable domain (other parts from reference TRBV25-1 and TRBJ1-5): EADIYQTPRYLVIGTGKKITLECSQTMGHDKMYWYQQDPGMELHLIHYSYGVNSTEKGDLSSESTVSRIRTEHFPLTLESARPSHTSQYLCASSEGTGGLQPQHFGDGTRLSIL.

The CDR3 nucleotides read TGTGCCAGCGGTCGCGGGGGAACAGGGCTCTACGAGCAGTACTTC. This codes for CASGRGGTGLYEQYF. This chain uses TRBV7-9 with TRBJ2-7, with D tentatively TRBD2 (7 bases). The germline gives CDR1 SEHNR, CDR2 FQNEAQ (reference sequence). This CDR3 has 15 amino acids. With 8 bases removed from V and 3 bases from J, the gap between germline ends came to 20 bases.

The chain uses TRBV7-2 and TRBJ2-1; maybe TRBD1 (6 bases). V was cut by 5 bases and J by 8 bases, with 10 bases left in between. The CDR3 has 12 amino acids. The germline V gene encodes CDR1 SGHTA and CDR2 FQGNSA. The CDR3 sequence is CASSRRGDEQFF. The DNA of the CDR3 is TGTGCCAGCAGCCGCAGGGGCGATGAGCAGTTCTTC.

This clone showed up just a few times. The rearrangement links TRBV27 to TRBJ2-1, with D uncertain. Trimming cost V 3 bases and J 4 bases, with 19 bases left between them. The germline gives CDR1 MNHEY, CDR2 SMNVEV (reference sequence). The CDR3 extends over 17 amino acids. The CDR3 reads CASSFLLTQRRYNEQFF. The CDR3 region has the DNA TGTGCCAGCAGTTTTCTCTTGACCCAGCGCCGATACAATGAGCAGTTCTTC.

CDR3 loop: CAWSLQLEQYF. The CDR3 nucleotides read TGTGCCTGGAGTCTTCAACTCGAGCAGTACTTC. The chain links TRBV30 to TRBJ2-7; D is ambiguous. V dropped 2 bases and J dropped 6 bases, with 8 bases sitting between them. The CDR3 runs 11 residues. Per germline, CDR1 GTSNPN and CDR2 SVGIG (reference sequence).

The genes are TRBV2 and TRBJ2-1; 9 nucleotides agree with TRBD2. The CDR3 contains 14 residues. Per germline, CDR1 SNHLY and CDR2 FYNNEI. The V segment lost 9 bases and the J segment 5 bases; nucleotides outside the gene matches: 8. In nucleotides, the CDR3 is TGTGCCAGAGCGGCTAGCGGGACAAACAATGAGCAGTTCTTC. Translating gives CARAASGTNNEQFF.

This clone was recorded a few times. This sequence joins TRBV7-2 and TRBJ1-5; unclear D gene. CDR3 size: 13 residues. Between the trimmed V and J ends, which lost 5 bases and 3 bases, there was a span of 8 bases. Germline loops: CDR1 SGHTA, CDR2 FQGNSA. CDR3 region: CASSLYYNQPQHF. The CDR3 DNA sequence: TGTGCCAGCAGCCTTTACTACAATCAGCCCCAGCATTTT.

This clone was seen a handful of times. V usage is TRBV6-5 and J usage is TRBJ1-1; D may be TRBD1 (5 bases). The CDR3 length is 14 residues. Germline CDR1 reads MNHEY; CDR2 reads SVGAGI. The V end lost 2 bases, the J end lost 1 base, and 8 bases lay between the germline ends. The CDR3 DNA reads TGTGCCAGCAGTTACGACAGAAGGAACACTGAAGCTTTCTTT. The encoded protein is CASSYDRRNTEAFF.

The table lists this clone with a few counts. The chain links TRBV7-2 to TRBJ2-7, with D uncertain. CDR1 is SGHTA and CDR2 is FQGNSA in the germline V gene. The CDR3 extends over 13 amino acids. Trimming took off 0 bases at V and 4 bases at J, with 7 bases between the two ends. CDR3 coding DNA: TGTGCCAGCAGCTTAGCAATAGAATACGAGCAGTACTTC. This sequence encodes CASSLAIEYEQYF.

This clone was seen a handful of times. Here the CDR3 reads CASAPLAGAAQFF. The DNA for the CDR3 is TGTGCCAGCGCTCCACTAGCGGGAGCGGCGCAGTTCTTC. The chain uses TRBV7-8 and TRBJ2-1, with 11 positions matching TRBD2. The CDR3 spans 13 residues. J lost 12 bases, V lost 8 bases, and 9 bases had no gene match. Germline V gene sequence: CDR1 SGHVS, CDR2 FQNEAQ.

The V and J genes are TRBV7-2 and TRBJ2-3; TRBD2 might be the D (6 bases). Germline V gene lookup returns CDR1 SGHTA and CDR2 FQGNSA. The CDR3 extends over 14 amino acids. V lost 5 bases to trimming and J lost 2 bases, with 11 bases between them. The CDR3: CASSPGLYTDTQYF. CDR3 in DNA: TGTGCCAGCAGCCCGGGACTTTACACAGATACGCAGTATTTT.

The table lists this clone with a few counts. V is TRBV9 and J is TRBJ2-5; the match to TRBD2 covers 8 bases. The CDR3 runs 15 residues. CDR1 is SGDLS, CDR2 YYNGEE, per germline. Trimming took 0 bases from V and 4 from J; bases not matched to a gene: 5. CDR3 nucleotides: TGTGCCAGCAGCGTAGGAACGGGGGGGCGAGAGACCCAGTACTTC. This translates into CASSVGTGGRETQYF.

This clone was observed a few times. V is TRBV2 and J is TRBJ1-4; D possibly corresponds to TRBD1 (6 bases). The CDR3 loop spans 15 amino acids. CDR1 and CDR2 (germline): SNHLY, FYNNEI. V lost 7 bases to trimming and J lost 8 bases, with 20 bases between them. The DNA for the CDR3 is TGTGCCAGCACGGACAGACTCCGGGCGTGGGAAAAACTGTTTTTT. Its protein is CASTDRLRAWEKLFF.

This clone has more than one count but fewer than ten. This sample includes further DNA sequences coding for the same CDR3. The chain uses TRBV28 and TRBJ2-4, with TRBD1 matching over 7 bases. Per germline, CDR1 MDHEN and CDR2 SYDVKM. The CDR3 contains 15 residues. J was trimmed by 0 bases and V by 5 bases; bases with no gene match: 4. The CDR3 DNA is TGTGCCAGCAGTCCGGGACAGTTAGCCAAAAACATTCAGTACTTC. Translated: CASSPGQLAKNIQYF.

This clone was observed a handful of times. The chain recombines TRBV29-1 with TRBJ2-5; 11 bases agree with TRBD2. The germline V gene has CDR1 SQVTM and CDR2 ANQGSEA. This CDR3 comprises 16 residues. V lost 3 bases, J lost 4 bases, and 10 bases stayed unmatched. The CDR3 DNA reads TGCAGCGTTGACTTCCTAGCGGGAGGTGGGGGAGAGACCCAGTACTTC. Its translation: CSVDFLAGGGGETQYF. Together with reference TRBV29-1 and TRBJ2-5, the CDR3 gives the full variable domain: SAVISQKPSRDICQRGTSLTIQCQVDSQVTMMFWYRQQPGQSLTLIATANQGSEATYESGFVIDKFPISRPNLTFSTLTVSNMSPEDSSIYLCSVDFLAGGGGETQYFGPGTRLLVL.

This chain uses TRBV27 with TRBJ2-7, with 10 bases aligning to TRBD2. Germline V gene sequence: CDR1 MNHEY, CDR2 SMNVEV (reference sequence). J lost 0 bases, V lost 7 bases, and 9 bases had no gene match. The CDR3 runs 16 residues. The DNA for the CDR3 is TGTGCCAGCACCAAGTGGTCTAGCGGGAGCTCCTACGAGCAGTACTTC. It is translated as CASTKWSSGSSYEQYF.

The chain joins TRBV7-9 to TRBJ1-2; D is possibly TRBD1 (6 bases). V was trimmed by 4 bases and J by 6 bases, leaving 15 bases between them. CDR3 length: 14 residues. Germline assignment: CDR1 SEHNR and CDR2 FQNEAQ (reference sequence). CDR3 amino acids: CASSSTTGPDGYTF. Here the CDR3 DNA reads TGTGCCAGCAGCTCGACGACAGGACCGGATGGCTACACCTTC.

This clone was picked up a small number of times. This chain connects TRBV28 to TRBJ2-3; 12 bases line up with TRBD2. V dropped 5 bases and J dropped 11; count of bases not matched to a gene: 11. CDR1 and CDR2 from the germline V gene are MDHEN and SYDVKM. The length of the CDR3 is 15 residues. The CDR3 region is CASSGPLAGGRGQYF. The CDR3 region has the DNA TGTGCCAGCAGTGGTCCTCTAGCGGGAGGGCGGGGGCAGTATTTT.

In its sample, this clone was seen a few times. The gene calls are TRBV5-1 and TRBJ2-5; 13 positions agree with TRBD2. Germline values: CDR1 SGHRS, CDR2 YFSETQ. The CDR3 length is 16 residues. Losses at the gene ends were 5 bases for V and 5 bases for J; bases not matched to a gene: 9. The CDR3 loop reads CASSLTGLAGTETQYF. CDR3 nucleotides: TGCGCCAGCAGTTTGACGGGACTAGCGGGAACGGAGACCCAGTACTTC.

The V gene is TRBV19, the J gene TRBJ1-1; 9 bases agree with TRBD1. Trimming at V came to 6 bases and at J to 1 base, leaving 0 bases not matched to a gene. Per germline, CDR1 LNHDA and CDR2 SQIVND (reference sequence). The CDR3 spans 13 residues. The CDR3 sequence: CASRGQGNTEAFF. As DNA, the CDR3 is TGTGCCAGTAGGGGACAGGGGAACACTGAAGCTTTCTTT. Full variable domain (missing parts from reference TRBV19 and TRBJ1-1): DGGITQSPKYLFRKEGQNVTLSCEQNLNHDAMYWYRQDPGQGLRLIYYSQIVNDFQKGDIAEGYSVSREKKESFPLTVTSAQKNPTAFYLCASRGQGNTEAFFGQGTRLTVV.

V gene TRBV28 combines with J gene TRBJ2-7; D gene uncertain. With 2 bases removed from V and 2 bases from J, the gap between germline ends came to 7 bases. Per the germline V gene, CDR1 is MDHEN and CDR2 is SYDVKM. The CDR3 runs 13 residues. For the CDR3, the DNA is TGTGCCAGCAGTTTAGATGAGCCCTACGAGCAGTACTTC. It translates to CASSLDEPYEQYF.

This clone came up a few times. This rearrangement joins TRBV7-2 to TRBJ2-7; 12 bases are shared with TRBD2. The length of the CDR3 is 15 residues. Germline CDR1 and CDR2: SGHTA and FQGNSA. V lost 4 bases and J lost 9; bases outside the gene matches: 10. CDR3 DNA sequence: TGTGCCAGCAGCTCCGGGACTAGCGGGTTCCAGAGGCAGTACTTC. Translation gives CASSSGTSGFQRQYF.